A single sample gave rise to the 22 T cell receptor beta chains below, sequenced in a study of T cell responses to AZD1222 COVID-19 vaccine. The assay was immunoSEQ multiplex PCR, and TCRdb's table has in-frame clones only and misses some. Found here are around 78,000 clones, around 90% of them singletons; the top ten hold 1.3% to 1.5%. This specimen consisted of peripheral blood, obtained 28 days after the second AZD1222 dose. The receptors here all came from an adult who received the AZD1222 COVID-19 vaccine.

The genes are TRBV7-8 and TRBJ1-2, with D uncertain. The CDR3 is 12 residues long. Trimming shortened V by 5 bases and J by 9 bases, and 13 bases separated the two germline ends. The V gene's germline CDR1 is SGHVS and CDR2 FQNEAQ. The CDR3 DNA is TGTGCCAGCAGCCCCGGGCCCGGGAGCTACACCTTC. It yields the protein CASSPGPGSYTF.

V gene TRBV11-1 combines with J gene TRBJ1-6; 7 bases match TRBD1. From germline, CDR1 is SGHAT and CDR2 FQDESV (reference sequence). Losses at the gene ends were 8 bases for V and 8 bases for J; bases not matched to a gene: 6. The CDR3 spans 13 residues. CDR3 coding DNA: TGTGCCAGCGGAGACAGGGTCGATTCACCCCTCCACTTT. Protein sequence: CASGDRVDSPLHF.

The CDR3 region has the DNA TGTGCCAGCAGCGTCTCGGGCAGGGGCTATGGCTACACCTTC. This codes for CASSVSGRGYGYTF. The gene calls are TRBV5-4 and TRBJ1-2; possibly TRBD1 for D (6 bases). Deletions cut 4 bases from V and 4 bases from J, with 14 bases between. Per germline, CDR1 SGHNT and CDR2 YYREEE (reference sequence). The CDR3 contains 14 residues.

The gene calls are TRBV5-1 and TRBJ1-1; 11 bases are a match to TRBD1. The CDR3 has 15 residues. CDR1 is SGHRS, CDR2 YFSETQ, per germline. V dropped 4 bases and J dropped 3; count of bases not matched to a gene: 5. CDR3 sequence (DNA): TGCGCCAGCAGCCGATGGACAGGGGGCTACACTGAAGCTTTCTTT. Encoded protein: CASSRWTGGYTEAFF.

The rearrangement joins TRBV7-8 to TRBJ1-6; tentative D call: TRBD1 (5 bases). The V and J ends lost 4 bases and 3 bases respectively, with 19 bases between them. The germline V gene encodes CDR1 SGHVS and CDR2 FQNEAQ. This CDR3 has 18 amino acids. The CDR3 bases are TGTGCCAGCAGCTGGAGGGCCCAATCTGGGGGCTATAATTCACCCCTCCACTTT. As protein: CASSWRAQSGGYNSPLHF. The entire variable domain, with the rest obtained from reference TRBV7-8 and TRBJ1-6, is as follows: GAGVSQSPRYKVAKRGQDVALRCDPISGHVSLFWYQQALGQGPEFLTYFQNEAQLDKSGLPSDRFFAERPEGSVSTLKIQRTQQEDSAVYLCASSWRAQSGGYNSPLHFGNGTRLTVT.

The CDR3 sequence: CSARWGPNEQFF. The CDR3 DNA reads TGCAGCGCTCGATGGGGACCGAATGAGCAGTTCTTC. This chain links TRBV29-1 with TRBJ2-1; D may correspond to TRBD1 or TRBD2 (5 bases each). This CDR3 has 12 amino acids. Germline values: CDR1 SQVTM, CDR2 ANQGSEA. Deletions cut 7 bases from V and 7 bases from J, with 14 bases between.

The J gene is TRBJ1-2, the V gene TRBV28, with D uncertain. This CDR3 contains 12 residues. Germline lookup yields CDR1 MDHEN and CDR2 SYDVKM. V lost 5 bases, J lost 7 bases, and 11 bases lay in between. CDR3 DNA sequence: TGTGCCAGCAGTGTAAAAGGAGGTGGCTACACCTTC. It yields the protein CASSVKGGGYTF.

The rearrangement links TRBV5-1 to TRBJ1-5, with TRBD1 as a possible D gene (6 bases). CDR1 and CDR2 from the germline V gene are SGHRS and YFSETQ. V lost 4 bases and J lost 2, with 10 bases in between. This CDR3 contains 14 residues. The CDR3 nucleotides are TGCGCCAGCAGCGCAGGGGATGGCAATCAGCCCCAGCATTTT. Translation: CASSAGDGNQPQHF.

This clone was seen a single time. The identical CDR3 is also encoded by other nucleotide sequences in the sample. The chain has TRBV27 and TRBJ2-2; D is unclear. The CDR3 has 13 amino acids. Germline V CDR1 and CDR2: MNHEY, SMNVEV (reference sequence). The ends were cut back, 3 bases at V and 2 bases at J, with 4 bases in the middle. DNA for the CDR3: TGTGCCAGCAGTTTCCTAAACACCGGGGAGCTGTTTTTT. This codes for CASSFLNTGELFF.

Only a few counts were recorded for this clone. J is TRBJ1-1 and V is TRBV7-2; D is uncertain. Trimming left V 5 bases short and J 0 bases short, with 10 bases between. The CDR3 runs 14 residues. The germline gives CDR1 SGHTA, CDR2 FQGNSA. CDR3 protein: CASSQRILNTEAFF. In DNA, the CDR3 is TGTGCCAGCAGCCAGAGGATCCTGAACACTGAAGCTTTCTTT.

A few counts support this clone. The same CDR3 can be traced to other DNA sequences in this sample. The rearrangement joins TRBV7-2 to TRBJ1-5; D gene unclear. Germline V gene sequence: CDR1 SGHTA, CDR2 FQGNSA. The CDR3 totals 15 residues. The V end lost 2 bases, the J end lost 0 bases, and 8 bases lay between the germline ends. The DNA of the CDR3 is TGTGCCAGCAGCTTAACGGGGAATAGCAATCAGCCCCAGCATTTT. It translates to CASSLTGNSNQPQHF.

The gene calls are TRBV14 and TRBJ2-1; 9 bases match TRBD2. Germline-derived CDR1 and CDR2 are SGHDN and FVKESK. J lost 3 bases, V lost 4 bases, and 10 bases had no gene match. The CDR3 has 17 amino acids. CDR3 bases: TGTGCCAGCAGCCCCCGGATGCGGGGGGGCTTCTACAATGAGCAGTTCTTC. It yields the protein CASSPRMRGGFYNEQFF.

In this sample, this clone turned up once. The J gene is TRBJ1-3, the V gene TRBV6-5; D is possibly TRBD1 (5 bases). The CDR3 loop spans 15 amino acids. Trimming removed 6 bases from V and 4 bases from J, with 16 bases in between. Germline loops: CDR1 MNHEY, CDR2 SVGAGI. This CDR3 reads CASRVSGFLGNTIYF. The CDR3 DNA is TGTGCCAGCAGAGTGTCAGGGTTTTTGGGAAACACCATATATTTT.

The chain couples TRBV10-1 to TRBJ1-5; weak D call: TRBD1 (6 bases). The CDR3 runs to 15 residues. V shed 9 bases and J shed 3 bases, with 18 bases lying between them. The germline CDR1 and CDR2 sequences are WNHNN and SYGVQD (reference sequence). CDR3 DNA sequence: TGCGCCAGAATTCACCGGGGACACCACAATCAGCCCCAGCATTTT. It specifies CARIHRGHHNQPQHF.

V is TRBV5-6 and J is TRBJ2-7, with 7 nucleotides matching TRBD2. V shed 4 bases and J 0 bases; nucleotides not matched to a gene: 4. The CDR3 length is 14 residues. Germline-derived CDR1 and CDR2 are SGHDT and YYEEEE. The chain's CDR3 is CASSPGGNSYEQYF. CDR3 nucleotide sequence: TGTGCCAGCAGCCCCGGGGGGAACTCCTACGAGCAGTACTTC.

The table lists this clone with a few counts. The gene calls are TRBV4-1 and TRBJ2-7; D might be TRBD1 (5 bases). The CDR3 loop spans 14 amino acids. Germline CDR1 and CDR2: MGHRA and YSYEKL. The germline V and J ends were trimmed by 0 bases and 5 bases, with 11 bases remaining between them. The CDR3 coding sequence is TGCGCCAGCAGCCAAGATGGGGCTTGGGACGAGCAGTACTTC. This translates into CASSQDGAWDEQYF.

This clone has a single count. The CDR3 is CASMGSYGYNEKLFF. In DNA, the CDR3 is TGTGCCAGCATGGGATCATACGGCTATAATGAAAAACTGTTTTTT. The rearrangement links TRBV25-1 to TRBJ1-4; D not resolved. The germline V gene has CDR1 MGHDK and CDR2 SYGVNS. The CDR3 has 15 amino acids. V lost 7 bases and J lost 4, with 16 bases in between.

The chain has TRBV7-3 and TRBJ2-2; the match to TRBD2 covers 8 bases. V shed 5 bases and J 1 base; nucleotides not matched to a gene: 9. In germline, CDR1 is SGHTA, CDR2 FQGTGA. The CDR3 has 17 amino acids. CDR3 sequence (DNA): TGTGCCAGCAGCCCCGCCCAGCGGGGGCTGAACACCGGGGAGCTGTTTTTT. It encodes CASSPAQRGLNTGELFF.

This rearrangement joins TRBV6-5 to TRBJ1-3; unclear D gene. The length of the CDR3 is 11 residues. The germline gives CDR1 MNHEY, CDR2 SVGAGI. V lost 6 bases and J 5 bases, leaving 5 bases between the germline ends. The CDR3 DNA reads TGTGCCAGCAGCTATCGAAACACCATATATTTT. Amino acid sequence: CASSYRNTIYF.

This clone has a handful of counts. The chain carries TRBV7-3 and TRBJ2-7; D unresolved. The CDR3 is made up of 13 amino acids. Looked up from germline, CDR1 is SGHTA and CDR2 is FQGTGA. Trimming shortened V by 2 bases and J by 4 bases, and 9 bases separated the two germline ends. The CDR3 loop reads CASSLAKGYEQYF. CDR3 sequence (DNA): TGTGCCAGCAGCTTAGCAAAAGGTTACGAGCAGTACTTC.

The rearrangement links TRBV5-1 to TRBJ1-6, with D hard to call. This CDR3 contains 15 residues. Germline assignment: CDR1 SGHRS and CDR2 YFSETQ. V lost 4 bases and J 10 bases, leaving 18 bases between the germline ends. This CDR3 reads CASSPQSEAGSPLHF. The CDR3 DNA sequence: TGCGCCAGCAGCCCCCAGTCCGAAGCTGGGTCACCCCTCCACTTT.

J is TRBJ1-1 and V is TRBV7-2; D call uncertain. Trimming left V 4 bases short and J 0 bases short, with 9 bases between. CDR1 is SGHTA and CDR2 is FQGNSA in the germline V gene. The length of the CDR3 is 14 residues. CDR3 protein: CASSYGPLNTEAFF. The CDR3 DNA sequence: TGTGCCAGCAGCTACGGACCGCTGAACACTGAAGCTTTCTTT.